A selection of T cell receptor beta chains follows, all from one sample in a study of blood T cell repertoires in COVID-19. TCRdb keeps only in-frame clones here, not all; method: immunoSEQ multiplex PCR. Found here are 150,000 to 200,000 clones, 70% to 85% of them singletons; the top ten hold 22%. The sequencing sample was made of peripheral blood. The receptors derive from an elderly woman with acute or convalescent COVID-19. Both conserved end residues are part of each CDR3. D genes are given only for firm matches. Only part of the rows carry a size: once, few, many, or a class if the clone is expanded.

CDR3 | DNA | V | length | size | J | D
CASSQGTGAGYTF | TGTGCCAGCAGCCAAGGGACAGGGGCTGGCTACACCTTC | TRBV3-1/TRBV3-2 | 13 | . | TRBJ1-2 | TRBD1
CASSTTGTSGNTIYF | TGTGCCAGCAGCACTACAGGGACCTCTGGAAACACCATATATTTT | TRBV9 | 15 | . | TRBJ1-3 | .
CASSSNLARYEQYF | TGTGCCAGCAGTTCCAATCTAGCACGATACGAGCAGTACTTC | TRBV6-5 | 14 | once | TRBJ2-7 | .
CASSPLGRGTEAFF | TGTGCCAGCTCACCGCTCGGCCGCGGCACTGAAGCTTTCTTT | TRBV18 | 14 | . | TRBJ1-1 | .
CASSWTGDFRNEQYF | TGTGCCAGCAGTTGGACAGGGGACTTTCGGAACGAGCAGTACTTC | TRBV2 | 15 | . | TRBJ2-7 | TRBD1
CASSPSLAAGEQYF | TGTGCCAGCTCACCCTCACTAGCGGCGGGGGAGCAGTACTTC | TRBV18 | 14 | once | TRBJ2-7 | TRBD2
CASSYSRTGDGNTIYF | TGTGCCAGCAGTTACTCGAGGACAGGCGACGGAAACACCATATATTTT | TRBV6-5 | 16 | . | TRBJ1-3 | TRBD1
CASSRGTYGYTGELFF | TGTGCCAGTAGTAGGGGGACTTACGGGTACACCGGGGAGCTGTTTTTT | TRBV19 | 16 | . | TRBJ2-2 | .
CSVGGTSGSSEQFF | TGCAGCGTTGGAGGGACTAGCGGGAGCAGTGAGCAGTTCTTC | TRBV29-1 | 14 | . | TRBJ2-1 | TRBD2
CASSLTWNTEAFF | TGTGCCAGCAGTTTAACATGGAACACTGAAGCTTTCTTT | TRBV12-3/TRBV12-4 | 13 | once | TRBJ1-1 | .
CSVGTEARGEAFF | TGCAGCGTTGGGACGGAGGCCCGGGGAGAAGCTTTCTTT | TRBV29-1 | 13 | . | TRBJ1-1 | .
CASSWATGELFF | TGTGCCAGCAGCTGGGCCACCGGGGAGCTGTTTTTT | TRBV11-3 | 12 | once | TRBJ2-2 | .
CASSPGQGIAKNIQYF | TGTGCCAGCAGCCCCGGACAGGGAATAGCCAAAAACATTCAGTACTTC | TRBV7-2 | 16 | . | TRBJ2-4 | TRBD1
CASSIGHSTEAFF | TGCGCCAGCAGCATCGGACACAGTACTGAAGCTTTCTTT | TRBV4-1 | 13 | . | TRBJ1-1 | .
CASRGLAGVSTSYNEQFF | TGTGCCAGCCGGGGTCTAGCGGGAGTCAGTACCTCCTACAATGAGCAGTTCTTC | TRBV10-3 | 18 | . | TRBJ2-1 | TRBD2
CSVEVRGYGYTF | TGCAGCGTTGAAGTCAGGGGCTATGGCTACACCTTC | TRBV29-1 | 12 | . | TRBJ1-2 | .
CASSQADRGQAFF | TGTGCCAGCAGCCAAGCGGACAGGGGGCAAGCTTTCTTT | TRBV3-1/TRBV3-2 | 13 | . | TRBJ1-1 | TRBD1
CASNQGYQETQYF | TGTGCCAGCAACCAGGGGTACCAAGAGACCCAGTACTTC | TRBV2 | 13 | . | TRBJ2-5 | .
CASSFGQNQPQHF | TGTGCCAGCAGTTTCGGACAGAATCAGCCCCAGCATTTT | TRBV7-9 | 13 | few | TRBJ1-5 | .
CASSNGLNTGELFF | TGTGCCAGTAGTAACGGTTTGAACACCGGGGAGCTGTTTTTT | TRBV19 | 14 | once | TRBJ2-2 | .
CASSLNTGNYGYTF | TGTGCCAGCAGCTTAAACACAGGGAACTATGGCTACACCTTC | TRBV7-2 | 14 | . | TRBJ1-2 | .
CASSRTWRETLAKNIQYF | TGTGCCAGCAGCAGGACATGGCGGGAGACGCTAGCCAAAAACATTCAGTACTTC | TRBV21-1 | 18 | . | TRBJ2-4 | .